Listed below are T cell receptor beta chains from one sample, sequenced in a study of blood T cell repertoires in COVID-19. TCRdb's copy holds only in-frame clones and misses some; the assay was immunoSEQ multiplex PCR. The data contain around 200,000 clones, approximately 85% of them singletons. The sequencing sample was made of PBMCs or T cells enriched from blood (not recorded which). The receptor source for this set is a man aged 40-49 years who had recovered from COVID-19. Each CDR3 is given with its conserved first and last residue. The order of the fields is V gene, CDR3 length, J gene, D gene, clone size, CDR3 protein, CDR3 DNA. The D gene is left open where the match is weak. Not all rows give a size; the values are once, few, many and, for expanded clones, a class.

v_gene: TRBV30
len: 12
j_gene: TRBJ2-7
d_gene: .
abundance: .
CDR3aa: CAWTLGVGEQYF
CDR3nt: TGTGCCTGGACCCTGGGAGTGGGAGAGCAGTACTTC

v_gene: TRBV6-5
len: 15
j_gene: TRBJ2-1
d_gene: .
abundance: .
CDR3aa: CASRPRGARYNEQFF
CDR3nt: TGTGCCAGCAGGCCCCGGGGGGCCCGCTACAATGAGCAGTTCTTC

v_gene: TRBV30
len: 15
j_gene: TRBJ1-6
d_gene: .
abundance: .
CDR3aa: CAWRGSRGQNSPLHF
CDR3nt: TGTGCCTGGAGGGGCAGCCGCGGACAGAATTCACCCCTCCACTTT

v_gene: TRBV6-5
len: 14
j_gene: TRBJ2-5
d_gene: TRBD2
abundance: .
CDR3aa: CASSSGGGQETQYF
CDR3nt: TGTGCCAGCAGTTCCGGGGGGGGCCAAGAGACCCAGTACTTC

v_gene: TRBV15
len: 14
j_gene: TRBJ2-2
d_gene: TRBD1
abundance: .
CDR3aa: CATSIGTATGELFF
CDR3nt: TGTGCCACCAGCATAGGGACAGCCACCGGGGAGCTGTTTTTT

v_gene: TRBV7-9
len: 18
j_gene: TRBJ2-1
d_gene: .
abundance: .
CDR3aa: CASSLATTGRISYNEQFF
CDR3nt: TGTGCCAGCAGCCTCGCGACGACAGGCCGCATTTCCTACAATGAGCAGTTCTTC

v_gene: TRBV9
len: 15
j_gene: TRBJ2-3
d_gene: .
abundance: .
CDR3aa: CASSGSGGSPDTQYF
CDR3nt: TGTGCCAGCAGCGGATCTGGGGGGAGCCCAGATACGCAGTATTTT

v_gene: TRBV5-1
len: 16
j_gene: TRBJ2-2
d_gene: TRBD2
abundance: .
CDR3aa: CASSLVSGENTGELFF
CDR3nt: TGCGCCAGCAGCTTAGTTAGCGGGGAGAACACCGGGGAGCTGTTTTTT

v_gene: TRBV27
len: 20
j_gene: TRBJ2-2
d_gene: TRBD2
abundance: .
CDR3aa: CASSPRRTSGARSNTGELFF
CDR3nt: TGTGCCAGCAGTCCGAGACGGACTAGCGGGGCCCGCTCGAACACCGGGGAGCTGTTTTTT

v_gene: TRBV19
len: 15
j_gene: TRBJ1-1
d_gene: .
abundance: .
CDR3aa: CASSTAGSMNTEAFF
CDR3nt: TGTGCCAGTAGTACTGCCGGGTCTATGAACACTGAAGCTTTCTTT

v_gene: TRBV24-1
len: 12
j_gene: TRBJ2-1
d_gene: .
abundance: .
CDR3aa: CATSGGRNEQFF
CDR3nt: TGTGCCACCAGTGGAGGGCGCAATGAGCAGTTCTTC

v_gene: TRBV27
len: 17
j_gene: TRBJ1-6
d_gene: .
abundance: few
CDR3aa: CASSLIGPGSYNSPLHF
CDR3nt: TGTGCCAGCAGTTTAATAGGCCCCGGGTCCTATAATTCACCCCTCCACTTT

v_gene: TRBV27
len: 13
j_gene: TRBJ1-2
d_gene: .
abundance: .
CDR3aa: CASSPAGIGGYTF
CDR3nt: TGTGCCAGCAGCCCCGCGGGGATTGGGGGCTACACCTTC

v_gene: TRBV12-5
len: 16
j_gene: TRBJ1-5
d_gene: TRBD1
abundance: .
CDR3aa: CASGPNRGDSNQPQHF
CDR3nt: TGTGCTAGTGGTCCAAACAGGGGCGATAGCAATCAGCCCCAGCATTTT

v_gene: TRBV7-3
len: 13
j_gene: TRBJ2-7
d_gene: TRBD1
abundance: .
CDR3aa: CARPGQGVYEQYF
CDR3nt: TGTGCCAGGCCGGGACAGGGGGTCTACGAGCAGTACTTC

v_gene: TRBV1
len: 13
j_gene: TRBJ1-2
d_gene: .
abundance: .
CDR3aa: CTSSQDRQVGYTF
CDR3nt: TGCACCAGCAGCCAAGACAGACAGGTTGGCTACACCTTC

v_gene: TRBV10-3
len: 15
j_gene: TRBJ2-3
d_gene: .
abundance: once
CDR3aa: CAISESPGQPDTQYF
CDR3nt: TGTGCCATCAGTGAGTCCCCCGGACAGCCCGATACGCAGTATTTT

v_gene: TRBV30
len: 13
j_gene: TRBJ1-2
d_gene: .
abundance: .
CDR3aa: CAWMGGERYGYTF
CDR3nt: TGTGCCTGGATGGGGGGGGAGCGCTATGGCTACACCTTC

v_gene: TRBV7-2
len: 15
j_gene: TRBJ2-3
d_gene: TRBD2
abundance: once
CDR3aa: CASSSERELADTQYF
CDR3nt: TGTGCCAGCAGCTCCGAGCGGGAGTTGGCAGATACGCAGTATTTT

v_gene: TRBV19
len: 16
j_gene: TRBJ1-5
d_gene: TRBD1
abundance: .
CDR3aa: CASSRDRPNRNQPQHF
CDR3nt: TGTGCCAGTAGTAGGGACAGGCCAAACCGCAATCAGCCCCAGCATTTT

v_gene: TRBV12-5
len: 14
j_gene: TRBJ2-7
d_gene: .
abundance: few
CDR3aa: CASGPNRVSDEQYF
CDR3nt: TGTGCTAGTGGTCCCAACAGGGTGAGTGACGAGCAGTACTTC

v_gene: TRBV5-1
len: 16
j_gene: TRBJ1-2
d_gene: TRBD1
abundance: many
CDR3aa: CASSFNGQGFAYGYTF
CDR3nt: TGCGCCAGCAGCTTCAACGGACAGGGGTTCGCCTATGGCTACACCTTC

v_gene: TRBV24-1
len: 14
j_gene: TRBJ1-5
d_gene: .
abundance: .
CDR3aa: CATQTGNSNQPQHF
CDR3nt: TGTGCCACCCAGACAGGCAATAGCAATCAGCCCCAGCATTTT

v_gene: TRBV3-1/TRBV3-2
len: 15
j_gene: TRBJ2-1
d_gene: .
abundance: .
CDR3aa: CASSQGTGSYNEQFF
CDR3nt: TGTGCCAGCAGCCAAGGGACTGGATCCTACAATGAGCAGTTCTTC

v_gene: TRBV14
len: 14
j_gene: TRBJ1-2
d_gene: .
abundance: .
CDR3aa: CASSQALANYGYTF
CDR3nt: TGTGCCAGCAGCCAAGCTCTTGCTAACTATGGCTACACCTTC

v_gene: TRBV20-1
len: 14
j_gene: TRBJ2-7
d_gene: TRBD2
abundance: .
CDR3aa: CSASTGLAAYEQYF
CDR3nt: TGCAGTGCTAGTACGGGACTAGCGGCCTACGAGCAGTACTTC

v_gene: TRBV19
len: 16
j_gene: TRBJ2-1
d_gene: .
abundance: .
CDR3aa: CASSIAPNSSYNEQFF
CDR3nt: TGTGCCAGTAGTATAGCCCCAAACAGCTCCTACAATGAGCAGTTCTTC

v_gene: TRBV19
len: 14
j_gene: TRBJ1-3
d_gene: .
abundance: .
CDR3aa: CASSIGTNGNTIYF
CDR3nt: TGTGCCAGTAGTATTGGGACAAACGGCAACACCATATATTTT

v_gene: TRBV4-1
len: 14
j_gene: TRBJ2-7
d_gene: .
abundance: .
CDR3aa: CASSPRDFSYEQYF
CDR3nt: TGCGCCAGCAGCCCTCGGGACTTCTCCTACGAGCAGTACTTC

v_gene: TRBV5-6
len: 16
j_gene: TRBJ1-2
d_gene: .
abundance: .
CDR3aa: CASSFGQGILRIGYTF
CDR3nt: TGTGCCAGCAGCTTCGGTCAGGGAATCTTGCGCATTGGCTACACCTTC

v_gene: TRBV3-1/TRBV3-2
len: 13
j_gene: TRBJ1-5
d_gene: TRBD1
abundance: .
CDR3aa: CASSLTGGQPQHF
CDR3nt: TGTGCCAGCAGCCTAACAGGGGGTCAGCCCCAGCATTTT

v_gene: TRBV2
len: 15
j_gene: TRBJ1-2
d_gene: .
abundance: .
CDR3aa: CASSEARPSPYGYTF
CDR3nt: TGTGCCAGCAGTGAAGCGCGGCCCAGCCCCTATGGCTACACCTTC

v_gene: TRBV3-1/TRBV3-2
len: 19
j_gene: TRBJ2-3
d_gene: TRBD1
abundance: .
CDR3aa: CASSQDDPGQGIVTDTQYF
CDR3nt: TGTGCCAGCAGCCAAGATGACCCGGGACAGGGGATCGTCACAGATACGCAGTATTTT

v_gene: TRBV3-1/TRBV3-2
len: 18
j_gene: TRBJ1-2
d_gene: TRBD1
abundance: .
CDR3aa: CASSQNRGGQTTLYGYTF
CDR3nt: TGTGCCAGCAGCCAGAATCGGGGGGGACAGACAACCCTTTATGGCTACACCTTC

v_gene: TRBV19
len: 11
j_gene: TRBJ2-1
d_gene: TRBD1
abundance: .
CDR3aa: CATAGGPEQFF
CDR3nt: TGTGCCACCGCAGGGGGACCCGAGCAGTTCTTC

v_gene: TRBV18
len: 14
j_gene: TRBJ1-2
d_gene: .
abundance: once
CDR3aa: CASSLPQISYGYTF
CDR3nt: TGTGCCAGCTCACTTCCCCAGATAAGCTATGGCTACACCTTC

v_gene: TRBV3-1/TRBV3-2
len: 15
j_gene: TRBJ2-7
d_gene: .
abundance: .
CDR3aa: CASSQPSLGSYEQYF
CDR3nt: TGTGCCAGCAGCCAACCCTCACTAGGCTCCTACGAGCAGTACTTC

v_gene: TRBV27
len: 17
j_gene: TRBJ2-2
d_gene: TRBD1
abundance: .
CDR3aa: CASTAYTGRGPSGELFF
CDR3nt: TGTGCCAGCACGGCCTACACGGGCAGGGGGCCGTCCGGGGAGCTGTTTTTT

v_gene: TRBV4-1
len: 15
j_gene: TRBJ2-5
d_gene: TRBD2
abundance: .
CDR3aa: CASSQVYLAGETQYF
CDR3nt: TGCGCCAGCAGCCAAGTTTACCTAGCGGGGGAGACCCAGTACTTC

v_gene: TRBV4-1
len: 13
j_gene: TRBJ1-2
d_gene: .
abundance: many
CDR3aa: CASSQVTSYGYTF
CDR3nt: TGCGCCAGCAGCCAAGTCACGAGTTATGGCTACACCTTC

v_gene: TRBV5-1
len: 14
j_gene: TRBJ1-1
d_gene: .
abundance: .
CDR3aa: CASSLEEGKTEAFF
CDR3nt: TGCGCCAGCAGCTTGGAGGAGGGTAAGACTGAAGCTTTCTTT

v_gene: TRBV1
len: 15
j_gene: TRBJ1-1
d_gene: .
abundance: .
CDR3aa: CTSSQVRQGATEAFF
CDR3nt: TGCACCAGCAGCCAAGTTAGACAGGGGGCTACTGAAGCTTTCTTT

v_gene: TRBV27
len: 15
j_gene: TRBJ1-5
d_gene: .
abundance: .
CDR3aa: CASSLIGRGNQPQHF
CDR3nt: TGTGCCAGCAGTTTGATTGGGCGCGGCAATCAGCCCCAGCATTTT

v_gene: TRBV5-1
len: 12
j_gene: TRBJ2-1
d_gene: .
abundance: .
CDR3aa: CASSRQQGEQFF
CDR3nt: TGCGCCAGCAGCCGTCAACAGGGAGAGCAGTTCTTC

v_gene: TRBV4-1
len: 14
j_gene: TRBJ2-1
d_gene: .
abundance: .
CDR3aa: CASSQREDYNEQFF
CDR3nt: TGCGCCAGCAGCCAAAGGGAGGACTACAATGAGCAGTTCTTC

v_gene: TRBV15
len: 16
j_gene: TRBJ1-2
d_gene: .
abundance: .
CDR3aa: CATSRGDTGRNYGYTF
CDR3nt: TGTGCCACCAGCAGGGGAGACACCGGACGTAACTATGGCTACACCTTC

v_gene: TRBV28
len: 12
j_gene: TRBJ2-3
d_gene: TRBD2
abundance: .
CDR3aa: CASRTSGSAQYF
CDR3nt: TGTGCCAGCCGGACTAGCGGGAGTGCGCAGTATTTT

v_gene: TRBV6-5
len: 15
j_gene: TRBJ2-2
d_gene: .
abundance: many
CDR3aa: CASSGRRGNTGELFF
CDR3nt: TGTGCCAGCAGCGGTAGGCGGGGGAACACCGGGGAGCTGTTTTTT

v_gene: TRBV10-3
len: 16
j_gene: TRBJ1-6
d_gene: TRBD1
abundance: .
CDR3aa: CAISESFGTGGSPLHF
CDR3nt: TGTGCCATCAGTGAGTCATTCGGGACAGGGGGCTCACCCCTCCACTTT

v_gene: TRBV19
len: 16
j_gene: TRBJ1-5
d_gene: TRBD1
abundance: .
CDR3aa: CASSPTGTGANQPQHF
CDR3nt: TGTGCCAGTAGTCCAACCGGGACAGGGGCGAATCAGCCCCAGCATTTT

v_gene: TRBV5-3
len: 14
j_gene: TRBJ1-1
d_gene: .
abundance: .
CDR3aa: CARCKGPRKTEAFF
CDR3nt: TGTGCCAGATGTAAGGGGCCACGGAAGACTGAAGCTTTCTTT

v_gene: TRBV18
len: 16
j_gene: TRBJ1-5
d_gene: TRBD1
abundance: .
CDR3aa: CASSLGTGDGNQPQHF
CDR3nt: TGTGCCAGCTCACTAGGGACAGGGGACGGCAATCAGCCCCAGCATTTT